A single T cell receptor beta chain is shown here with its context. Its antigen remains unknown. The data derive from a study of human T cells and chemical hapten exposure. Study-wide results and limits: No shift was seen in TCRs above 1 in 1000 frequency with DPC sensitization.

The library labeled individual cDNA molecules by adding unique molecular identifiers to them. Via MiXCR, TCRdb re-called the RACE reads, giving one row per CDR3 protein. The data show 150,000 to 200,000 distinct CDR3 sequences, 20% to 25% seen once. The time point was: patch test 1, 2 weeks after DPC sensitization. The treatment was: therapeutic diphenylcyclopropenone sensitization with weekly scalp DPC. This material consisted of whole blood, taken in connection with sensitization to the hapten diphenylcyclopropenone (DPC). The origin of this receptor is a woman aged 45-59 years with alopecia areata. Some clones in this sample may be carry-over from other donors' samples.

CDR3 amino acids: CASSLTPGGPEQYF. The CDR3 DNA reads TGTGCCAGCAGTTTAACTCCGGGAGGGCCCGAGCAGTACTTC. The genes are TRBV28 and TRBJ2-7; 8 bases align to TRBD2. The CDR3 loop spans 14 amino acids. Germline CDR1 reads MDHEN; CDR2 reads SYDVKM. Trimming removed 2 bases from V and 6 bases from J; junction bases left unmatched: 6.